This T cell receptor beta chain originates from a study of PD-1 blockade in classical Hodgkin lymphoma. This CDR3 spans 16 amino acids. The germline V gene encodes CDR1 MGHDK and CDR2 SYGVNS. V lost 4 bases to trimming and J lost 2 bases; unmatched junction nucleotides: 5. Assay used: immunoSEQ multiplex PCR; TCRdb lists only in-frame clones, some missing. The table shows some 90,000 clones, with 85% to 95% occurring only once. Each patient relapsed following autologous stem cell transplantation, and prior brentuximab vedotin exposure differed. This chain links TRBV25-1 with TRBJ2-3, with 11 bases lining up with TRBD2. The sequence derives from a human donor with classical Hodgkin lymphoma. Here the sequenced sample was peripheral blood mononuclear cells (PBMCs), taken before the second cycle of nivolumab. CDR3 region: CASSAGTSGFTDTQYF. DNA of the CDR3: TGTGCCAGCAGTGCCGGGACTAGCGGATTCACAGATACGCAGTATTTT.